One sample yielded the 17 T cell receptor beta chains listed below, sequenced in a study of spatial heterogeneity in lung cancer. TCRdb analysed the 5' RACE reads with MiXCR anew, one entry per CDR3 protein. The sample carries over 13,000 distinct CDR3 sequences, 3.6% recorded once. Documented time point: sample taken at primary tumor resection. Sequencing used normal lung tissue next to the tumor, obtained at surgery. The receptors shown here come from a male donor with early-stage non-small cell lung cancer.

At least ten counts were recorded for this clonotype. The library was prepared for alpha chains; this beta chain is a stray read, so its frequency means little. In DNA form, the CDR3 reads TGTGCCTGGAGTGGCGGACAGGGTACTTCACCCCTCCACTTT. Its translation: CAWSGGQGTSPLHF. V usage is TRBV30 and J usage is TRBJ1-6; 8 bases fit TRBD1. The CDR3 length is 14 residues. Germline V gene sequence: CDR1 GTSNPN, CDR2 SVGIG (reference sequence). The J segment lost 9 bases and the V segment lost 1 base, leaving 5 bases of the junction unmatched.

The sample holds many counts of this clonotype. This beta chain represents an off-target read in a library built for alpha chains; its size is of limited meaning. The chain has TRBV14 and TRBJ2-1; tentatively, D is TRBD1 or TRBD2 (5 bases each). The germline V and J ends were trimmed by 0 bases and 6 bases, with 21 bases remaining between them. The CDR3 consists of 18 residues. The germline CDR1 and CDR2 sequences are SGHDN and FVKESK. The CDR3 is CASSQDFLEVPRGNEQFF. The CDR3 DNA reads TGTGCCAGCAGCCAAGATTTCCTGGAGGTCCCGAGGGGCAATGAGCAGTTCTTC.

In regard to this clonotype: In a library made to pick up alpha chains, this beta chain is a stray read with a size that means little. The gene calls are TRBV11-3 and TRBJ1-5, with D perhaps matching TRBD1 (5 bases). V was pared by 0 bases and J by 3 bases, with 12 bases between. This CDR3 is 16 amino acids long. Germline-derived CDR1 and CDR2 are SGHNT and YENEEA. CDR3 DNA sequence: TGTGCCAGCAGCTTAGAGGGGCAGGGTGCCAATCAGCCCCAGCATTTT. Translating gives CASSLEGQGANQPQHF.

This clonotype was observed many times. This beta chain is a stray read from a library made for alpha chains; its abundance is not meaningful. V is TRBV25-1 and J is TRBJ2-7, with 12 bases that match TRBD2. The V gene end was trimmed by 5 bases and the J gene end by 2 bases; junction bases not matched to a gene: 4. Germline V gives CDR1 MGHDK, CDR2 SYGVNS. This CDR3 is built from 15 residues. CDR3 residues: CASSQTSGSAYEQYF. In nucleotides, the CDR3 is TGTGCCAGCAGTCAGACTAGCGGGAGTGCCTACGAGCAGTACTTC.

About this clonotype itself: Because the library targeted alpha chains, this beta chain is an off-target read whose size means little. This rearrangement joins TRBV24-1 to TRBJ2-6; 7 bases line up with TRBD1. J lost 0 bases, V lost 3 bases, and 1 base had no gene match. Germline CDR1 reads KGHDR; CDR2 reads SFDVKD. This CDR3 has 16 residues. CDR3 sequence (DNA): TGTGCCACCAGTGATGGACAGGTCTCTGGGGCCAACGTCCTGACTTTC. Translation gives CATSDGQVSGANVLTF.

This clonotype came up many times. Found in a library prepared for alpha chains, this beta chain is an off-target read, and its abundance has little meaning. V and J are TRBV7-8 and TRBJ1-3; maybe TRBD1 (5 bases). V lost 3 bases and J 0 bases, leaving 18 bases between the germline ends. This CDR3 spans 18 amino acids. Per germline, CDR1 SGHVS and CDR2 FQNEAQ. CDR3 coding DNA: TGTGCCAGCAGCTTTAGTTTGCAGGGAGTAGGCTCTGGAAACACCATATATTTT. Translation: CASSFSLQGVGSGNTIYF.

This clonotype has ten or more counts. Within a library made for alpha chains, this beta chain is off target, and its count is uninformative. This chain connects TRBV5-1 to TRBJ2-3; 7 bases are shared with TRBD1. CDR1 and CDR2 from the germline V gene are SGHRS and YFSETQ. Unmatched junction bases numbered 8, after V lost 3 bases and J lost 4 bases. The CDR3 runs to 15 residues. CDR3 amino acids: CASSYRTGESDTQYF. DNA for the CDR3: TGCGCCAGCAGCTACCGGACAGGTGAATCAGATACGCAGTATTTT.

This clonotype was counted at least ten times. This beta chain is a stray read from a library made for alpha chains; its abundance is not meaningful. V is TRBV4-3 and J is TRBJ2-7; TRBD2 agrees at 9 bases. The V gene's germline CDR1 is LGHNA and CDR2 YSLEER. The CDR3 consists of 19 residues. The J segment lost 2 bases and the V segment lost 4 bases, leaving 18 bases of the junction unmatched. CDR3 residues: CASSRSLTVSGRLPYEQYF. The DNA for the CDR3 is TGCGCCAGCAGCCGATCACTCACTGTTAGCGGGAGACTTCCCTACGAGCAGTACTTC.

This clonotype has ten or more counts. The library was prepared for alpha chains; this beta chain is a stray read, so its frequency means little. The chain employs TRBV15 and TRBJ2-3; a weak D match, TRBD2 (6 bases). CDR1 is LNHNV and CDR2 is YYDKDF in the germline V gene (reference sequence). The CDR3 extends over 17 amino acids. V lost 6 bases and J 2 bases, leaving 21 bases between the germline ends. CDR3 amino acids: CATRGSYGTQFTDTQYF. As DNA, the CDR3 is TGTGCCACCAGAGGGTCATACGGGACTCAATTCACAGATACGCAGTATTTT.

This clonotype has a count of ten or more. Since the library was made to target alpha chains, this beta chain is a stray read and its abundance is not meaningful. V is TRBV29-1 and J is TRBJ2-1; D is possibly TRBD1 (6 bases). CDR3 length: 12 amino acids. Trimming left V 7 bases short and J 6 bases short, with 13 bases between. Germline CDR1 is SQVTM and CDR2 is ANQGSEA. The chain's CDR3 is CSGLQGANEQFF. CDR3 DNA: TGCAGCGGGCTACAGGGTGCCAATGAGCAGTTCTTC.

This clonotype showed up many times. The library was prepared for alpha chains; this beta chain is a stray read, so its frequency means little. The chain employs TRBV4-2 and TRBJ1-2; D unresolved. V lost 2 bases, J lost 5 bases, and 12 bases lay in between. There are 14 residues in the CDR3. Germline loops: CDR1 LGHNA, CDR2 YNFKEQ. CDR3 loop: CASSQSGSLYGYTF. CDR3 bases: TGTGCCAGCAGCCAATCGGGGTCCCTTTATGGCTACACCTTC.

This clonotype was found many times. This beta chain slipped into a library made for alpha chains as a stray read, so its size is not meaningful. The chain is built from TRBV20-1 and TRBJ2-7; D is perhaps TRBD1 or TRBD2 (5 bases each). The germline V gene encodes CDR1 DFQATT and CDR2 SNEGSKA (reference sequence). The CDR3 is 14 amino acids. The germline V and J ends were trimmed by 4 bases and 2 bases, with 15 bases remaining between them. CDR3 nucleotides: TGCAGTGCTAAAACCAGGGACGGCGCCTACGAGCAGTACTTC. Amino acids: CSAKTRDGAYEQYF.

This clonotype was observed many times. This beta chain represents an off-target read in a library built for alpha chains; its size is of limited meaning. CDR3 sequence (DNA): TGTGCCAGCAGCCAAGAGCGACAGGGGGCGAAAGCTGGGGCCAACGTCCTGACTTTC. This codes for CASSQERQGAKAGANVLTF. The V gene is TRBV3-1, the J gene TRBJ2-6; 10 bases line up with TRBD1. V was clipped by 0 bases and J by 2 bases; unmatched bases: 7. This CDR3 contains 19 residues. Germline CDR1 and CDR2: LGHDT and YNNKEL (reference sequence).

This clonotype was detected many times. This beta chain turned up in a library designed for alpha chains; as an off-target read, its abundance says little. This rearrangement joins TRBV10-2 to TRBJ2-3; possibly TRBD2 for D (6 bases). The length of the CDR3 is 13 residues. Germline CDR1 is WSHSY and CDR2 is SAAADI. The V end lost 7 bases, the J end lost 0 bases, and 8 bases lay between the germline ends. The CDR3 nucleotides are TGCGCCAGCACGGGGACTAGCACAGATACGCAGTATTTT. As protein: CASTGTSTDTQYF.

This clonotype was recorded many times. Because the library targeted alpha chains, this beta chain is an off-target read whose size means little. This chain uses TRBV7-9 with TRBJ2-6; TRBD1 might be the D (6 bases). From germline, CDR1 is SEHNR and CDR2 FQNEAQ (reference sequence). The CDR3 totals 19 residues. V was pared by 5 bases and J by 0 bases, with 20 bases between. The CDR3: CASSGGHLNLRSGANVLTF. CDR3 nucleotide sequence: TGTGCCAGCAGCGGGGGACACTTGAACTTACGCTCTGGGGCCAACGTCCTGACTTTC.

Concerning this clonotype: This beta chain slipped into a library made for alpha chains as a stray read, so its size is not meaningful. This sequence joins TRBV6-2 or TRBV6-3 and TRBJ2-7, with TRBD1 matching 9 bases. The CDR3 loop spans 16 amino acids. Trimming cost V 8 bases and J 1 base; bases outside gene matches: 12. Germline-derived CDR1 and CDR2 are MNHEY and SVGEGT. The CDR3 spells CASQTTGTGSSYEQYF. Here the CDR3 DNA reads TGTGCCAGCCAAACGACCGGGACAGGGTCATCCTACGAGCAGTACTTC.

There are many counts of this clonotype. This beta chain is a stray sequence in a library constructed for alpha chains; its clone size is not meaningful. This rearrangement joins TRBV10-3 to TRBJ1-5; tentative D call: TRBD1 (5 bases). Trimming left V 10 bases short and J 5 bases short, with 15 bases between. Germline V lookup: CDR1 ENHRY, CDR2 SYGVKD. The CDR3 has 13 residues. CDR3 coding DNA: TGTGCCACATCGGTGACAGCCGATCAGCCCCAGCATTTT. This gives the protein CATSVTADQPQHF.